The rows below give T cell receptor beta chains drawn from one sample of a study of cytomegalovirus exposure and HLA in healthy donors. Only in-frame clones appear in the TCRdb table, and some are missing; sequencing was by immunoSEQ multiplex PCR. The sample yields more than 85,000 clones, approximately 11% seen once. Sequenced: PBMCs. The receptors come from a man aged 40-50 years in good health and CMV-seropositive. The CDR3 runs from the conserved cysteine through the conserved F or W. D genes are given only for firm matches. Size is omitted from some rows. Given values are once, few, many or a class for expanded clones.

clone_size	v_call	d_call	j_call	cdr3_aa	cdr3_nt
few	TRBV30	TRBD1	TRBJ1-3	CAWSAGRQGLSGNTIYF	TGTGCCTGGAGTGCCGGTAGACAGGGACTCTCTGGAAACACCATATATTTT
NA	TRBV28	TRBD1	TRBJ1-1	CASSPRGQGVTEAFF	TGTGCCAGCAGTCCCCGGGGGCAGGGGGTTACTGAAGCTTTCTTT
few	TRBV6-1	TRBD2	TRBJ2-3	CASSDLGQGGRARTDTQYF	TGTGCCAGCAGTGATCTAGGGCAGGGCGGGAGGGCTAGGACAGATACGCAGTATTTT
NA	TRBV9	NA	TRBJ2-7	CASSPRPGIYEQYF	TGTGCCAGCAGCCCTAGGCCCGGGATCTACGAGCAGTACTTC
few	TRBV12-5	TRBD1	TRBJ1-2	CASGLVVPSQGTANYGYTF	TGTGCTAGTGGTTTGGTAGTCCCCTCGCAGGGGACAGCTAACTATGGCTACACCTTC
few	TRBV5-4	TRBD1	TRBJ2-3	CASSRGQVRTDTQYF	TGTGCCAGCAGCAGAGGACAGGTACGCACAGATACGCAGTATTTT
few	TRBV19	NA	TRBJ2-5	CASSIVLERQETQYF	TGTGCCAGTAGTATAGTGTTAGAACGGCAAGAGACCCAGTACTTC
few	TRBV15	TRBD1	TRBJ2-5	CATSRGTGHETQYF	TGTGCCACCAGCAGAGGGACAGGGCACGAGACCCAGTACTTC
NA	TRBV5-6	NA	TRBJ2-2	CASSSGTPGELFF	TGTGCCAGCAGCTCCGGGACTCCCGGGGAGCTGTTTTTT
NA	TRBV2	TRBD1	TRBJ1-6	CASSVTGNSPLHF	TGTGCCAGCAGTGTGACAGGGAATTCACCCCTCCACTTT
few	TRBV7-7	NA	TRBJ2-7	CASSTGLLPREQYF	TGTGCTAGCAGCACGGGACTTCTCCCACGGGAGCAGTACTTC
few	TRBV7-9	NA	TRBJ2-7	CASSLIAGLPTYEQYF	TGTGCCAGCAGCTTAATCGCGGGACTCCCAACCTACGAGCAGTACTTC
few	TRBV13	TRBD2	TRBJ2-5	CASSPREGETQYF	TGTGCCAGCAGCCCCAGGGAGGGAGAGACCCAGTACTTC
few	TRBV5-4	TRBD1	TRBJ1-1	CASSLGTGGLNTEAFF	TGTGCCAGCAGCTTGGGTACAGGGGGGCTGAACACTGAAGCTTTCTTT
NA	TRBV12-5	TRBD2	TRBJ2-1	CASGLELAGGERFF	TGTGCTAGTGGTTTGGAACTAGCGGGAGGTGAGCGGTTCTTC
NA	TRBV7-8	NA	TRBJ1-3	CASSPRRPFGSSGNTIYF	TGTGCCAGCAGCCCCCGGAGACCTTTTGGCTCCTCTGGAAACACCATATATTTT
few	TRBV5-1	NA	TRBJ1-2	CASSLSQGGGGYTF	TGCGCCAGCAGCTTGTCACAGGGTGGCGGTGGCTACACCTTC
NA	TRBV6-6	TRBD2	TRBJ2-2	CASSWDYNTGELFF	TGTGCCAGCAGTTGGGACTACAACACCGGGGAGCTGTTTTTT
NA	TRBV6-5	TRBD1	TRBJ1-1	CASRSGGTEAFF	TGTGCCAGCAGGTCAGGGGGCACTGAAGCTTTCTTT
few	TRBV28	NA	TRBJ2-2	CASSLGGRGTGELFF	TGTGCCAGCAGTTTAGGGGGTCGGGGGACCGGGGAGCTGTTTTTT
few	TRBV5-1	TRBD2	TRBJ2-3	CASSGLTSASSTDTQYF	TGCGCCAGCAGCGGCTTGACTAGCGCTTCTAGCACAGATACGCAGTATTTT
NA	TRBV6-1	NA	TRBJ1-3	CASSSGRSSGNTIYF	TGTGCCAGCAGCTCAGGGAGGTCCTCTGGAAACACCATATATTTT
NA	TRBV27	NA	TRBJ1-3	CASSGGGVGNTIYF	TGTGCCAGCAGTGGGGGAGGGGTCGGAAACACCATATATTTT
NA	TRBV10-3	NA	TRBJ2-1	CAISESSRADYNEQFF	TGTGCCATCAGTGAGTCTTCGAGGGCGGACTACAATGAGCAGTTCTTC
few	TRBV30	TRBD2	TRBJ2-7	CAWSWEGLQNEQYF	TGTGCCTGGAGTTGGGAGGGGTTACAAAACGAGCAGTACTTC
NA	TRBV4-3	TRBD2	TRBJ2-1	CASSQGRGAGRSYNEQFF	TGCGCCAGCAGCCAAGGAAGGGGAGCGGGACGATCCTACAATGAGCAGTTCTTC
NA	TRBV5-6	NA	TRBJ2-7	CASSLEGRGYEQYF	TGTGCCAGCAGCTTGGAAGGGAGAGGCTACGAGCAGTACTTC
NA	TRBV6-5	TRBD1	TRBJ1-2	CASRRDRGGGYTF	TGTGCCAGCAGACGGGACAGGGGGGGAGGCTACACCTTC
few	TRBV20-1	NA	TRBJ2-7	CSARDDERYF	TGCAGTGCTAGAGACGACGAGCGGTACTTC
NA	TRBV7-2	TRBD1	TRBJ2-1	CASSLTGNSYNEQFF	TGTGCCAGCAGCTTGACAGGGAACTCCTACAATGAGCAGTTCTTC
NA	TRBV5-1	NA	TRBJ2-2	CASSYWDIYTGELFF	TGCGCCAGCTCCTATTGGGACATCTACACCGGGGAGCTGTTTTTT
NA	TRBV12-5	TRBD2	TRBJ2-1	CASGLVLRGGGSYNEQFF	TGTGCTAGTGGTTTGGTGCTCCGGGGGGGAGGCTCCTACAATGAGCAGTTCTTC
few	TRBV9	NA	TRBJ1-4	CASSGHLREKLFF	TGTGCCAGCAGCGGACATCTAAGGGAAAAACTGTTTTTT
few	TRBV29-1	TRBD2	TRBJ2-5	CSVGRTQGGEETQYF	TGCAGCGTTGGAAGAACCCAGGGAGGGGAGGAGACCCAGTACTTC
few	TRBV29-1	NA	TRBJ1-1	CSVAGGVGNTEAFF	TGCAGCGTAGCCGGGGGGGTGGGGAACACTGAAGCTTTCTTT
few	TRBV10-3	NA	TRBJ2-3	CATRGGFSTDTQYF	TGTGCCACCAGGGGCGGGTTTAGCACAGATACGCAGTATTTT
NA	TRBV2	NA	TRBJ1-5	CASSDRVRNQPQHF	TGTGCCAGCAGTGACAGGGTAAGGAATCAGCCCCAGCATTTT
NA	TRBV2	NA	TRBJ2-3	CATDTKTADTQYF	TGTGCCACCGACACCAAGACCGCAGATACGCAGTATTTT
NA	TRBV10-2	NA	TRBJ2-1	CASSDRGYNEQFF	TGCGCCAGCAGTGACCGAGGGTACAATGAGCAGTTCTTC
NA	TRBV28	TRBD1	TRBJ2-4	CATRSPQGDIQYF	TGTGCCACCCGCAGCCCCCAGGGGGACATTCAGTACTTC
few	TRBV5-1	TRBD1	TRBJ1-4	CASATGTGNEKLFF	TGCGCCAGCGCGACCGGGACAGGGAATGAAAAACTGTTTTTT
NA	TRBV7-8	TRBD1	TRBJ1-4	CASSLLASGTGDREKLFF	TGTGCCAGCAGCTTATTGGCATCGGGAACAGGGGATAGGGAAAAACTGTTTTTT
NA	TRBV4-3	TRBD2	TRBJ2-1	CASSQDRAGDYNEQFF	TGCGCCAGCAGCCAAGATCGGGCGGGAGACTACAATGAGCAGTTCTTC
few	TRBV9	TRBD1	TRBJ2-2	CASSARTGGRGELFF	TGTGCCAGCAGCGCCCGGACAGGGGGTCGGGGGGAGCTGTTTTTT
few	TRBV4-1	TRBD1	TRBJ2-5	CASSQDKGALETQYF	TGCGCCAGCAGCCAAGATAAGGGGGCCTTGGAGACCCAGTACTTC
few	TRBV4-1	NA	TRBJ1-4	CASSQGEVGEKLFF	TGCGCCAGCAGCCAAGGGGAGGTGGGGGAAAAACTGTTTTTT
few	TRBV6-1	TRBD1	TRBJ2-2	CASSAGQGAVGELFF	TGTGCCAGCAGTGCAGGACAGGGGGCCGTCGGGGAGCTGTTTTTT
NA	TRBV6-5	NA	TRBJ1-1	CASWVGRMNTEAFF	TGTGCCAGCTGGGTAGGCAGGATGAACACTGAAGCTTTCTTT
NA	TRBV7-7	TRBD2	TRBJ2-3	CASSTGLAFTDTQYF	TGTGCTAGCAGCACGGGACTAGCGTTCACAGATACGCAGTATTTT
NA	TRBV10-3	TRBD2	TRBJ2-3	CAISETSGPLPDTQYF	TGTGCCATCAGTGAGACTAGCGGGCCGCTTCCAGATACGCAGTATTTT
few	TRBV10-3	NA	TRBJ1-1	CAISDSRSGDNTEAFF	TGTGCCATCAGTGACTCGCGATCAGGGGATAACACTGAAGCTTTCTTT
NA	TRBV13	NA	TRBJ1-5	CASSFRDTNQPQHF	TGTGCCAGCAGCTTCCGGGACACCAATCAGCCCCAGCATTTT
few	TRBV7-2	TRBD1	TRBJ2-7	CASSLDGQGFYEQYF	TGTGCCAGCAGCTTAGATGGACAGGGGTTCTACGAGCAGTACTTC
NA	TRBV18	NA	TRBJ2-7	CASSPQPDEQYF	TGTGCCAGCTCCCCTCAACCGGACGAGCAGTACTTC
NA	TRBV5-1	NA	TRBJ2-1	CASSPPYAGTTYNEQFF	TGCGCCAGCAGCCCCCCCTACGCAGGCACAACCTACAATGAGCAGTTCTTC
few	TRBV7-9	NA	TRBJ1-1	CASSLLGEGNTEAFF	TGTGCCAGCAGCTTGCTGGGGGAGGGTAACACTGAAGCTTTCTTT
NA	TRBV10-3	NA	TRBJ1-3	CAITSDRIGNTIYF	TGTGCCATCACCTCTGACAGGATCGGAAACACCATATATTTT
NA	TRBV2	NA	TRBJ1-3	CASSAISGRGSGNTIYF	TGTGCCAGCAGCGCCATTAGCGGGCGGGGCTCTGGAAACACCATATATTTT
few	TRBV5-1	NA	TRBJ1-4	CASSFIPALTEREKLFF	TGCGCCAGCAGCTTTATCCCCGCGTTAACTGAGAGGGAAAAACTGTTTTTT